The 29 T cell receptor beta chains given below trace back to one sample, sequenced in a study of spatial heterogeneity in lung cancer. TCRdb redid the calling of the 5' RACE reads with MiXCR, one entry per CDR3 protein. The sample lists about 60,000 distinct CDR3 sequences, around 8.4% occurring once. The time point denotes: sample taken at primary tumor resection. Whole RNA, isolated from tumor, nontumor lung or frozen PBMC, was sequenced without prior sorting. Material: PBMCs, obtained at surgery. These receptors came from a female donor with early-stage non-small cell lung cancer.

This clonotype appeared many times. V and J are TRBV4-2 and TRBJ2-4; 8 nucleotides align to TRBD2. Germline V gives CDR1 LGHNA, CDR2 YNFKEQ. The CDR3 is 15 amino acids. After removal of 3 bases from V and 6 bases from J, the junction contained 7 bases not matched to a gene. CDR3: CASSQESGGSNIQYF. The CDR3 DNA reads TGTGCCAGCAGCCAGGAGAGCGGGGGATCAAACATTCAGTACTTC.

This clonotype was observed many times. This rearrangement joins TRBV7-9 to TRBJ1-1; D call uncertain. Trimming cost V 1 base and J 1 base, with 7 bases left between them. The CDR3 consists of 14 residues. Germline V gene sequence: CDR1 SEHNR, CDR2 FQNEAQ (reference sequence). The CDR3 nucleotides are TGTGCCAGCAGCTTAGATCTGGGGAACACTGAAGCTTTCTTT. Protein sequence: CASSLDLGNTEAFF.

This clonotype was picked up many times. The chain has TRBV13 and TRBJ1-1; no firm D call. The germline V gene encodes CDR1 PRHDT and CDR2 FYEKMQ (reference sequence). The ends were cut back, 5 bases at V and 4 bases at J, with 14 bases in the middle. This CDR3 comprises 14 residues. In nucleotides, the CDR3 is TGTGCCAGCAGCCTCCAGGTGTCCTTCACTGAAGCTTTCTTT. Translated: CASSLQVSFTEAFF.

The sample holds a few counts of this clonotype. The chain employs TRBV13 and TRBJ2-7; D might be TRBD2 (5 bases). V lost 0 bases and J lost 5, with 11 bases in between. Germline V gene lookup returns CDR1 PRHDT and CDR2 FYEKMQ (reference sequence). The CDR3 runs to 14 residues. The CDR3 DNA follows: TGTGCCAGCAGCTTAGGGCAGCGGTCCCACGAGCAGTACTTC. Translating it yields CASSLGQRSHEQYF.

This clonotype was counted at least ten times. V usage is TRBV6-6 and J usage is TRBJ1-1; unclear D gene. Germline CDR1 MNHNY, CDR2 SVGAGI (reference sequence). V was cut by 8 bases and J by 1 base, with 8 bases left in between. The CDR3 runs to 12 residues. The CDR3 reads CASRPGNTEAFF. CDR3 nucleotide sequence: TGTGCCAGCCGGCCAGGGAACACTGAAGCTTTCTTT.

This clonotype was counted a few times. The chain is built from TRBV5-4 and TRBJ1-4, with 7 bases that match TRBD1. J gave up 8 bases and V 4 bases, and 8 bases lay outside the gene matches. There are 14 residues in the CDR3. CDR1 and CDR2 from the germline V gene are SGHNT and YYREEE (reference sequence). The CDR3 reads CASSPRQGDEKLFF. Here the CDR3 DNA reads TGTGCCAGCAGCCCCCGACAGGGCGACGAAAAACTGTTTTTT.

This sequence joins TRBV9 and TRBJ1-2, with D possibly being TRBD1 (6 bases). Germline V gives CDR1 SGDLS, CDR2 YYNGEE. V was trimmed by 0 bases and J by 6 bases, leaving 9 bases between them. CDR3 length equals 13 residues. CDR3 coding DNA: TGTGCCAGCAGCGTAGGACAGGCGCATGGCTACACCTTC. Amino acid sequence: CASSVGQAHGYTF.

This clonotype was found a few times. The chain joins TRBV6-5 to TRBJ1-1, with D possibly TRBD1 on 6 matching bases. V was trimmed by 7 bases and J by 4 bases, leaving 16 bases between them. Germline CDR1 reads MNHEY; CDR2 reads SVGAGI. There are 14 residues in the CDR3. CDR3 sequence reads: CASTKPGVATEAFF. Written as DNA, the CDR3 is TGTGCCAGCACTAAACCAGGGGTAGCCACTGAAGCTTTCTTT.

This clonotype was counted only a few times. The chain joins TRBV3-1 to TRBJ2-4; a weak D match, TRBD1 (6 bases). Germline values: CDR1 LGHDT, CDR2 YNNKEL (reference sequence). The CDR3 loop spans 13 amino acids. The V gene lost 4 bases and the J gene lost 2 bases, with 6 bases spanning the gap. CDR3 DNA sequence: TGTGCCAGCAGCCGGGACACCAAAAACATTCAGTACTTC. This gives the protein CASSRDTKNIQYF.

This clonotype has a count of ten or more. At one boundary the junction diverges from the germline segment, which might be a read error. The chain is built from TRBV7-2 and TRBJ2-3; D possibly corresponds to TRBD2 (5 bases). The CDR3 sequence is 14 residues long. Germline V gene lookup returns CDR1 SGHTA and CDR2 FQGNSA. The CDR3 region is CASSVAPATDTQYF. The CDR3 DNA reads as TGTGCCAGCAGCGTAGCGCCGGCCACAGATACGCAGTATTTT.

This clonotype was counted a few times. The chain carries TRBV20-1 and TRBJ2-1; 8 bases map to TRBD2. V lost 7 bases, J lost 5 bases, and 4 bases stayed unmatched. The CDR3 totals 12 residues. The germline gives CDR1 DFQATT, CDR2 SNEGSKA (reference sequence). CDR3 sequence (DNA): TGCAGTGGCGTAGCGGGAAACAATGAGCAGTTCTTC. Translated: CSGVAGNNEQFF.

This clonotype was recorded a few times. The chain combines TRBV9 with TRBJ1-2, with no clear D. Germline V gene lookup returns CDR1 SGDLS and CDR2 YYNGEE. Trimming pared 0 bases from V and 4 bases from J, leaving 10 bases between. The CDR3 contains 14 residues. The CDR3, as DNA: TGTGCCAGCAGCGTAGGACGGATCACCTATGGCTACACCTTC. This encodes CASSVGRITYGYTF.

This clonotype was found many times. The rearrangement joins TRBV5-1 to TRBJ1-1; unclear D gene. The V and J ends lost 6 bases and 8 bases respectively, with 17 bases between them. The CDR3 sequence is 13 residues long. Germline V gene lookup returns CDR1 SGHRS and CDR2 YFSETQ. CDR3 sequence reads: CASTEPGYQEAFF. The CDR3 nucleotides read TGCGCCAGCACTGAGCCAGGCTATCAAGAAGCTTTCTTT.

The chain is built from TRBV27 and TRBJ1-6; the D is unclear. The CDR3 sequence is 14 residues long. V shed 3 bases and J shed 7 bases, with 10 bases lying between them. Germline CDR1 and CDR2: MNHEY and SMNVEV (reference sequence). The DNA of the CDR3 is TGTGCCAGCAGTTTTTACAGTTCGAATTCACCCCTCCACTTT. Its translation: CASSFYSSNSPLHF.

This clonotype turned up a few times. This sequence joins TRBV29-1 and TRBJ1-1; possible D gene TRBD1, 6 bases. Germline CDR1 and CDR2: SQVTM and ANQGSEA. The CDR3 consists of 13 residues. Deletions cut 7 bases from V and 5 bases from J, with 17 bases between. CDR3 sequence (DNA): TGCAGCGGTGTACAGGGCTTTGGGACTGAAGCTTTCTTT. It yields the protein CSGVQGFGTEAFF.

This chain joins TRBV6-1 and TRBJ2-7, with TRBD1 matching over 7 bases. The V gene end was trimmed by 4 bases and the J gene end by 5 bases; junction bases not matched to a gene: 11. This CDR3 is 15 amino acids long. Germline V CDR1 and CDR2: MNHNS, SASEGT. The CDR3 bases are TGTGCCAGCAGTGGGAACAGGGGTTTGGGTCACGAGCAGTACGTC. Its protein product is CASSGNRGLGHEQYV.

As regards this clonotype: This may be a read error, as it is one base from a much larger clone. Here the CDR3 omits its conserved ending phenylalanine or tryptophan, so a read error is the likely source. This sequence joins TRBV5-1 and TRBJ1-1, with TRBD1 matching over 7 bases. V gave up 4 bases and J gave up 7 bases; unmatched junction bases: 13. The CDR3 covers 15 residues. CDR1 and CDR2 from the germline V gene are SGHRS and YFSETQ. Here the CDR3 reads CASSRTGQPVREAFL. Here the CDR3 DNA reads TGCGCCAGCAGCCGAACGGGACAGCCGGTTCGTGAAGCTTTCCTT.

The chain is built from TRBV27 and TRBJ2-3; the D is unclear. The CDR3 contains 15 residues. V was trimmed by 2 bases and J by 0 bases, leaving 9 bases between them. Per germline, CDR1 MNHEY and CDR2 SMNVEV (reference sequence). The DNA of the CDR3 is TGTGCCAGCAGTTTACAGGTCCCTAGCACAGATACGCAGTATTTT. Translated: CASSLQVPSTDTQYF.

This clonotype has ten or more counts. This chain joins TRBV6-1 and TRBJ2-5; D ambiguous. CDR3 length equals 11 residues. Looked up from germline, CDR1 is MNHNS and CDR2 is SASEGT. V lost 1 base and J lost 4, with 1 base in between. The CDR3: CASSEGETQYF. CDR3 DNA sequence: TGTGCCAGCAGTGAAGGAGAGACCCAGTACTTC.

The CDR3 DNA sequence: TGCAGTGCTAGAGTAGCAGGGAGCCAAGATACGCAGTATTTT. Translating gives CSARVAGSQDTQYF. The chain links TRBV20-1 to TRBJ2-3; D possibly matches TRBD1 or TRBD2 (5 bases each). V lost 1 base and J 5 bases, leaving 13 bases between the germline ends. The CDR3 has 14 residues. Looked up from germline, CDR1 is DFQATT and CDR2 is SNEGSKA (reference sequence).

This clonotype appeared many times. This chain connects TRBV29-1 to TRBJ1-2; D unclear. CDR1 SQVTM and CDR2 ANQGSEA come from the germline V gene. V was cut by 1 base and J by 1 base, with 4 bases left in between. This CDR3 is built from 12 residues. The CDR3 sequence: CSVEVDNYGYTF. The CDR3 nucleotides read TGCAGCGTTGAAGTCGATAACTATGGCTACACCTTC.

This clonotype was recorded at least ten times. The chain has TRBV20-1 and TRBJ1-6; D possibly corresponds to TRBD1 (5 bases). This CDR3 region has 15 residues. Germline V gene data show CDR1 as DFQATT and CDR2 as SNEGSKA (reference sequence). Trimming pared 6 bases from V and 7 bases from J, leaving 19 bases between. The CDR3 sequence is CSAAPRRDGNSPLHF. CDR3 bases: TGCAGTGCCGCACCGAGGCGGGACGGGAATTCACCCCTCCACTTT.

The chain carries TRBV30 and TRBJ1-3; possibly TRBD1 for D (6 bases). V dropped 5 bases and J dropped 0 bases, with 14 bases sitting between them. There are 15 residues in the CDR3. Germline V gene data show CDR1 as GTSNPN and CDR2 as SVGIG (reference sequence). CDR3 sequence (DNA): TGTGCCTGGTCTTCAGGGGCCAGCTCTGGAAACACCATATATTTT. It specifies CAWSSGASSGNTIYF.

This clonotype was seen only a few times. The CDR3 sequence is CASSILAGGYVTGELFF. For the CDR3, the DNA is TGTGCCAGTAGTATACTAGCGGGGGGCTATGTCACCGGGGAGCTGTTTTTT. This chain connects TRBV19 to TRBJ2-2; 11 bases fit TRBD2. This CDR3 has 17 amino acids. V lost 2 bases to trimming and J lost 4 bases; unmatched junction nucleotides: 6. Germline CDR1 is LNHDA and CDR2 is SQIVND (reference sequence).

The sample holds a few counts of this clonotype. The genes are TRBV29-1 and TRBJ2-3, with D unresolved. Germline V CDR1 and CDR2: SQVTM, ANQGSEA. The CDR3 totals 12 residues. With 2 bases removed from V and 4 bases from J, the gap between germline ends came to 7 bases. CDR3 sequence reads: CSVEIIPDTQYF. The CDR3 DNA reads TGCAGCGTTGAAATCATCCCAGATACGCAGTATTTT.

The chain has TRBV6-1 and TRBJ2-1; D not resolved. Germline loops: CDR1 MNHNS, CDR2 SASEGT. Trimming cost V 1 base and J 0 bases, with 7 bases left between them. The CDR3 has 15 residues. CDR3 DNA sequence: TGTGCCAGCAGTGAAGACCGTGCCTCCTACAATGAGCAGTTCTTC. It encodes CASSEDRASYNEQFF.

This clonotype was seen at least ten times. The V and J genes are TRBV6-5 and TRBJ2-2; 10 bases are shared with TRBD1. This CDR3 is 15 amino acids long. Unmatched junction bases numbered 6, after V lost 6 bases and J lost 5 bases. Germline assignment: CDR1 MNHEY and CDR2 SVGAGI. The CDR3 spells CASRDRGERTGELFF. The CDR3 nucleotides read TGTGCCAGCAGGGACAGGGGGGAGAGAACCGGGGAGCTGTTTTTT.

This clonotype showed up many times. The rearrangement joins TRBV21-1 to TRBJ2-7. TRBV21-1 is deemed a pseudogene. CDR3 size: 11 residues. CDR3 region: CASIVQYEQYV. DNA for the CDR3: TGTGCCAGCATCGTTCAGTACGAGCAGTACGTC.

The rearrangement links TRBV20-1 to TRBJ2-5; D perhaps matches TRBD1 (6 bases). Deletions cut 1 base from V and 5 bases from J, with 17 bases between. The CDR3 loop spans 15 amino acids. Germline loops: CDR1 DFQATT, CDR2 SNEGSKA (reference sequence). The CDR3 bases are TGCAGTGCTAGAGTGGGGACGTCCCAGGGGGAGACCCAGTACTTC. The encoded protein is CSARVGTSQGETQYF.